Listed below are T cell receptor beta chains from one sample, sequenced in a study of blood T cell repertoires in COVID-19. Generated by immunoSEQ multiplex PCR, the TCRdb table keeps only in-frame clones and is missing some. This repertoire shows about 180,000 clones, 88% found once; its top ten account for about 8.4%. The sequenced sample was PBMCs or T cells enriched from blood (not recorded which). The receptors derive from a woman aged 18-35 years who had recovered from COVID-19. Both conserved end residues are trimmed from each CDR3. The order of the fields is J gene, V gene, CDR3 protein.

TRBJ1-1 | TRBV3-1/TRBV3-2 | ASSQGQGRSEAF
TRBJ1-2 | TRBV5-5 | ASSLWGQGADGYT
TRBJ2-5 | TRBV24-1 | ATSEFNTAGEETQY
TRBJ2-7 | TRBV11-2 | ASSQDRSSYEQY
TRBJ2-7 | TRBV28 | ASTWDRERVEQY
TRBJ2-7 | TRBV10-3 | AISTHRDRVSYEQY
TRBJ1-2 | TRBV2 | ASNPGDYGYT
TRBJ2-3 | TRBV18 | ASSPYTDTQY
TRBJ1-6 | TRBV5-1 | ASSLVGPSNHSPLH
TRBJ2-1 | TRBV5-5 | ASSFDGGSYNEQF
TRBJ1-6 | TRBV7-9 | ASNGGYNSPLH
TRBJ2-3 | TRBV2 | ASRGTASTDTQY
TRBJ2-7 | TRBV5-1 | ASGGTSVYYEQY
TRBJ1-5 | TRBV7-2 | ASSLLGGDQPQH
TRBJ2-3 | TRBV10-3 | AISQEGGLAVTDTQY
TRBJ2-2 | TRBV10-3 | AISKGLAVPGELF
TRBJ2-2 | TRBV2 | ASSAPGGGELF
TRBJ2-7 | TRBV30 | AWRINSYEQY
TRBJ1-2 | TRBV13 | ASSLKGAPGYT
TRBJ2-5 | TRBV18 | ASSPLGTVQETQY
TRBJ1-3 | TRBV30 | AWSVRIAGRSGNTIY
TRBJ2-7 | TRBV27 | ASSGQGAGEQY
TRBJ1-4 | TRBV7-6 | ASSFLPGQGGKLF
TRBJ2-7 | TRBV19 | ASSPLAGTYEQY
TRBJ1-1 | TRBV6-5 | ASRRDRGTEAF
TRBJ1-4 | TRBV30 | AWSLGADEKLF